This TCR beta chain appears in the sequencing data of a study of Graves' ophthalmopathy and Graves' hyperthyroidism (dated by TCRdb to between 2017 and 2018). Some background on the complete study: Stable hyperthyroidism was defined as no progression to ophthalmopathy within 18 months of follow-up. TCR beta repertoire signatures were used to distinguish Graves' ophthalmopathy from Graves' hyperthyroidism and to predict progression to ophthalmopathy. In total, around 130 blood samples were TCR-sequenced: fewer than 50 ophthalmopathy, approximately 80 hyperthyroidism and roughly 17 hyperthyroidism-to-ophthalmopathy patients. To explore V-J signatures that separate ophthalmopathy from hyperthyroidism, a discovery set of about 96 patients was enrolled, consisting of approximately 44 with ophthalmopathy and about 60 with stable hyperthyroidism. The independent validation cohort included approximately 19 hyperthyroidism patients plus 17 patients who later progressed from hyperthyroidism to ophthalmopathy. T-cell repertoires of thyroid tissue and blood were compared in 5 or 6 hyperthyroidism patients. Following sample collection, hyperthyroidism patients were given methimazole at a starting dose of 30 mg daily, and ophthalmopathy patients were given high-dose intravenous methylprednisolone.

What the authors observed across the whole study: Most expanded thyroid clonotypes with a frequency above 0.001 also appeared in blood, which suggests that blood repertoires may reflect the immune response in the thyroid. No statistical method was used to set the sample size in advance, and the investigators knew which group each participant was assigned to. In validation, the model predicted ophthalmopathy progression with 55% to 71% sensitivity and roughly 72% specificity; some 13 predicted patients were CT-confirmed with GO in a median of roughly 6.8 months. Ophthalmopathy was separated from stable hyperthyroidism by the 13-signature model with roughly 90% sensitivity and around 81% specificity in cross-validation and with 80%/75% in the test set.

V has 8 bases trimmed and J has 1 base trimmed; junction bases matching no gene number 11. In the germline V gene, CDR1 corresponds to MGHDK and CDR2 to SYGVNS. Inclusive of the bounding cysteine and phenylalanine, the CDR3 is 15 residues long. The kept DNA is CDR3 alone, 45 bases in frame from the first base. A word on this clonotype: Which antigen it targets is not known. Qualities for individual bases were not recorded, and no much larger clone is one base off.

TCR beta CDR3 regions were amplified from RNA transcripts for repertoire sequencing. A first-round RT-PCR used HTBI primers with the Qiagen OneStep RT-PCR kit, followed by a second-round multiplex PCR, size selection and purification. Libraries were sequenced on an Illumina HiSeq2000 using paired-end 100 bp reads. The authors' analysis ran thus. SOAPnuke was used to process the reads, removing any read that contained adapters or uncalled bases, had a mean Phred below 15, or lacked an exact match to the constant primer or identifier. COPE v1.2.5 was used to merge the high-quality paired reads. Each unique nucleotide sequence was treated as a clonotype, and MiTCR v1.1 was used to align the clonotypes to the IMGT TRB V, D and J references. The analysis was limited to V-J combinations with a frequency above 0.0001, which together covered 99.2% of the repertoires. For each V-J combination, a TCR clonal expansion and chaos score was defined as the ratio of F50 clonal expansion to chaos observed in the TCRdist matrix. Features were reduced by Welch's t-statistics and random forest to over 10 V-J combinations, which fed a naive Bayes classifier. Thyroid-blood repertoire similarity was quantified with the Morisita-Horn index. In-frame beta chains were kept once TCRdb had trimmed the public reads at Q25 with fastp and called clones with MiXCR. CDR3 protein sequences are deduplicated, and each keeps its most common genes and DNA. TCRdb, rather than the study authors, made the V and J calls. The sample profile shows 580,000 or so distinct CDR3 sequences; under 45% of them were found once. Approximately 4.1% of the sample belongs to the ten largest clones.

Hyperthyroidism patients were newly diagnosed, with disease duration under 2 months, and aged 18 to 65 years. Patients with other autoimmune diseases, uncontrolled infections, pregnancy or lactation were excluded from the study. Clinical symptoms, serum thyroxine, TRAb, thyroid ultrasound and orbital computed tomography were used for diagnosis. Total RNA was extracted using Trizol reagent, and RNA quality was checked on an Agilent 2100 Bioanalyzer. The material sequenced was peripheral blood or thyroid tissue (not recorded which). This clonotype was obtained from an adult man with Graves' hyperthyroidism. The chain couples TRBV25-1 to TRBJ2-7; the junction holds 7 bases that match TRBD1. The DNA is TGTGCCAGCGTTGACGTTTCGGGACAGTCCTACGAGCAGTACTTC. Translated, this is CASVDVSGQSYEQYF.